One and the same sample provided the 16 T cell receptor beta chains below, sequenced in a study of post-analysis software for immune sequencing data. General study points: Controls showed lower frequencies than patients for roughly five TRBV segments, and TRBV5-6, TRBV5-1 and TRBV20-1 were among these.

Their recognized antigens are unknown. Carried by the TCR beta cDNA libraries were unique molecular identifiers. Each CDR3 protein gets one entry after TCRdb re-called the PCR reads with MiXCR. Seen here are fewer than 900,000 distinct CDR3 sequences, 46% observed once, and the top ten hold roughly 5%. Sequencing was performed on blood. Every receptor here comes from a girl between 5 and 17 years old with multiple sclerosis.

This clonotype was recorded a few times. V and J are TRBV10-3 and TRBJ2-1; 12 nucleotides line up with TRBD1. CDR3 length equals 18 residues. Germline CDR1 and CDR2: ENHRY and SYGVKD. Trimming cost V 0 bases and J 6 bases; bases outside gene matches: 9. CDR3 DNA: TGTGCCATCAGTGAGTCGAGAAAGGGACAGGGGGCTCTCAATGAGCAGTTCTTC. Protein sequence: CAISESRKGQGALNEQFF.

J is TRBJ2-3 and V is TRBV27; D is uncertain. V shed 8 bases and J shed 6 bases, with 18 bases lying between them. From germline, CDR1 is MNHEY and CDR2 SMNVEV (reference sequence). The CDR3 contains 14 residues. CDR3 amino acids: CASLPIPGWDTQYF. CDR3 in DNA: TGTGCCAGCCTGCCAATCCCCGGTTGGGATACGCAGTATTTT.

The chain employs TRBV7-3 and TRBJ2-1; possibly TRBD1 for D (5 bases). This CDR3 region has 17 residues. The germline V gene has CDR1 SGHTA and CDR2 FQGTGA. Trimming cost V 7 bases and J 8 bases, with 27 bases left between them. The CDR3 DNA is TGTGCCAGCACCTTGGGCAAAATCCAGGGTGGGGCTGATGAGCAGTTCTTC. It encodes CASTLGKIQGGADEQFF.

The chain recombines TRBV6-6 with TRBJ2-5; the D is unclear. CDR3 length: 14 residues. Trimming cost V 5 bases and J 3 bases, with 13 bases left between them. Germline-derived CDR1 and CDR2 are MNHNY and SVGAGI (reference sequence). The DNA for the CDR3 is TGTGCCAGCAGTCCACTTCGGGCAGAAGAGACCCAGTACTTC. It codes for CASSPLRAEETQYF.

This CDR3 reads CASSSSLKGPNEQFF. The CDR3 DNA reads as TGTGCCAGCAGCTCCTCGCTGAAGGGGCCTAATGAGCAGTTCTTC. The rearrangement joins TRBV5-6 to TRBJ2-1; the D gene is possibly TRBD1 (5 bases). There are 15 residues in the CDR3. Trimming took 3 bases from V and 7 from J, leaving 17 bases between them. Germline V lookup: CDR1 SGHDT, CDR2 YYEEEE.

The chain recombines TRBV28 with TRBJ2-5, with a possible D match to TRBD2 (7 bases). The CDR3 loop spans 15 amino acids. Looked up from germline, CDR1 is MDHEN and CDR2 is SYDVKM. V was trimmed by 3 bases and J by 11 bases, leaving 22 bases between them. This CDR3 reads CASSLMVTGAGEQYF. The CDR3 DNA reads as TGTGCCAGCAGTTTGATGGTGACGGGGGCGGGAGAGCAGTACTTC.

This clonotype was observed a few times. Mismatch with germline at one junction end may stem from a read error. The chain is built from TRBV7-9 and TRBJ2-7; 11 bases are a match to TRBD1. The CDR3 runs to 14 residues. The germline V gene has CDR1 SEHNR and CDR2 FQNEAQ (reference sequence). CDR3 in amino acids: CASSLGQGAGEQYF. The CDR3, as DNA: TGTGCCAGCAGTTTAGGACAGGGGGCAGGGGAGCAGTACTTC. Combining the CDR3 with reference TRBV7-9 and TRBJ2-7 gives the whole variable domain DTGVSQNPRHKITKRGQNVTFRCDPISEHNRLYWYRQTLGQGPEFLTYFQNEAQLEKSRLLSDRFSAERPKGSFSTLEIQRTEQGDSAMYLCASSLGQGAGEQYFGPGTRLTVT.

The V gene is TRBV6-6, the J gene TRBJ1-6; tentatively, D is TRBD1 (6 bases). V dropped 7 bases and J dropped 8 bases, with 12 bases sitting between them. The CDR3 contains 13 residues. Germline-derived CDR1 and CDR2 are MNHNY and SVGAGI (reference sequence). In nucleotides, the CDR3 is TGTGCCAGCATCCCGAGGGGGGATTCACCCCTCCACTTT. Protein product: CASIPRGDSPLHF.

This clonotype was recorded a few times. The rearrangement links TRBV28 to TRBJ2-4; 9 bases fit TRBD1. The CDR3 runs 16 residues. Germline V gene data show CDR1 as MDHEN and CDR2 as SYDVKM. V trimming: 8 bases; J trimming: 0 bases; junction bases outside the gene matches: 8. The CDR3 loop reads CASGYRGRGAKNIQYF. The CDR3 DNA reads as TGTGCCAGCGGCTACAGGGGGCGGGGAGCCAAAAACATTCAGTACTTC.

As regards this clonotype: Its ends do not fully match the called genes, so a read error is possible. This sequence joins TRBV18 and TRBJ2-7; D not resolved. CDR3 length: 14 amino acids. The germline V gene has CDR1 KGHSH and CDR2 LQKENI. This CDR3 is CTSSPQRASYEQYF. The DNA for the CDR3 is TGTACCAGCTCACCACAACGGGCCTCCTACGAGCAGTACTTC.

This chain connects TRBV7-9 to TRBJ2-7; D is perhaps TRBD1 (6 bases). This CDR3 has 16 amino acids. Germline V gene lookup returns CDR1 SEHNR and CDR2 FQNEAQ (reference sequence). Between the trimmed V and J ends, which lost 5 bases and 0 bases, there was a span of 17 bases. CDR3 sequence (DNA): TGTGCCAGCAGCCACCCCGGGACATCTAGCTCCTACGAGCAGTACTTC. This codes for CASSHPGTSSSYEQYF.

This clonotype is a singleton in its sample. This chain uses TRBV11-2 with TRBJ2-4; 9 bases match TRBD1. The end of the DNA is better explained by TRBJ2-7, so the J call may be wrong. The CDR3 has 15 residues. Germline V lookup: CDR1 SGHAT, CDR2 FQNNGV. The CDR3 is CASSIMGQGLYEQYF. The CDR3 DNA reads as TGTGCCAGCAGCATAATGGGACAGGGTTTGTACGAGCAGTACTTC.

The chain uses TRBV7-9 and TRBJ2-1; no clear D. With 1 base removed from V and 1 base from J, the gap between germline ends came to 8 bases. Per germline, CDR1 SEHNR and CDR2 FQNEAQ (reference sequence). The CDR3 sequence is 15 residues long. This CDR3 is CASSLVLPSYNEQFF. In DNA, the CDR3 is TGTGCCAGCAGCTTAGTCCTCCCTTCCTACAATGAGCAGTTCTTC.

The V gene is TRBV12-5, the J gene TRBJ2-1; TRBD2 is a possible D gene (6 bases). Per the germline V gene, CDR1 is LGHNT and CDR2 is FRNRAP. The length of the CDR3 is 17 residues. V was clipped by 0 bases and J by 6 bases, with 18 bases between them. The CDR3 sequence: CASGLVLMTRASNEQFF. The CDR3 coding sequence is TGTGCTAGTGGTTTGGTATTGATGACTAGAGCGTCCAATGAGCAGTTCTTC.

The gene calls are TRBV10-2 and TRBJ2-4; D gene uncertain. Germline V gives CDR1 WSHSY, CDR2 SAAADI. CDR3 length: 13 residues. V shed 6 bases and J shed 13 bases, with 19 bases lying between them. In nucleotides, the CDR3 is TGCGCCAGCAGCGCGGAAAGCTCCTACGGGCAGTACTTC. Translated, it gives CASSAESSYGQYF.

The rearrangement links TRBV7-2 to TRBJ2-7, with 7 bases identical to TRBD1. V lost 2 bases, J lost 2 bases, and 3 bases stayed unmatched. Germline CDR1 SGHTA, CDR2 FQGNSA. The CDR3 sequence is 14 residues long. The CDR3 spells CASSLNRGPYEQYF. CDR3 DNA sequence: TGTGCCAGCAGCTTAAACAGGGGCCCCTACGAGCAGTACTTC.